This record looks at one T cell receptor (beta chain) sequence and its context. Random hexamers were used to reverse transcribe about 0.5 to 1 ug of RNA. Multiplex PCR with immunoSEQ amplified the TCR beta CDR3 across 54 Vbeta and 13 Jbeta. MiXCR, run by TCRdb on the immunoSEQ multiplex PCR reads, gives a single entry per CDR3 protein. The data hold 27,000 or so distinct CDR3 sequences, with around 95% observed a single time. The record originates from a study of CD8 T cells in Susac syndrome. The germline CDR1 and CDR2 sequences are SGHVS and FNYEAQ. V gave up 3 bases and J gave up 3 bases, with 12 bases separating them. This CDR3 comprises 14 residues. CD8+ and CD4+ T cells were negatively isolated; TEMRA cells were FACS-enriched.

The chain joins TRBV7-6 to TRBJ2-7; D is perhaps TRBD1 (5 bases). This receptor was identified in a human donor in good health. Sequencing used CD8+ T cells from PBMCs. The CDR3 coding sequence is TGTGCCAGCAGCTTTGGACATGGAAGCTACGAGCAGTACTTC. Protein product: CASSFGHGSYEQYF.